The source of this T cell receptor (beta chain) is a study of T cell repertoires in cytomegalovirus infection. In the study overall: It was recently identified HLA-C-restricted and well-studied HLA-B-restricted CMV epitopes that the study used. Public TCR beta signatures indicated both CMV infection and matching HLA type. Study-level points and caveats: Dominant in the ex vivo response were TCR beta clonotypes restricted by HLA-C and specific for CMV.

Germline CDR1 KGHSH, CDR2 LQKENI. V dropped 2 bases and J dropped 5 bases, with 9 bases sitting between them. The CDR3 has 13 residues. Concerning this clonotype itself: No antigen is known for it.

TCRdb reprocessed the reads via MiXCR and lists one record per CDR3 protein. This sample has 450,000 to 600,000 distinct CDR3 sequences, with about 33% found just once. The receptor comes from a human donor in good health (CMV status not recorded). Some clones in this sample may be carry-over from other donors' samples. The chain carries TRBV18 and TRBJ2-5; unclear D gene. The specimen was cultured PBMCs, collected from culture after CMV antigen stimulation. The CDR3 here is CASSPAVVETQYF. DNA for the CDR3: TGTGCCAGCTCACCAGCGGTGGTGGAGACCCAGTACTTC.